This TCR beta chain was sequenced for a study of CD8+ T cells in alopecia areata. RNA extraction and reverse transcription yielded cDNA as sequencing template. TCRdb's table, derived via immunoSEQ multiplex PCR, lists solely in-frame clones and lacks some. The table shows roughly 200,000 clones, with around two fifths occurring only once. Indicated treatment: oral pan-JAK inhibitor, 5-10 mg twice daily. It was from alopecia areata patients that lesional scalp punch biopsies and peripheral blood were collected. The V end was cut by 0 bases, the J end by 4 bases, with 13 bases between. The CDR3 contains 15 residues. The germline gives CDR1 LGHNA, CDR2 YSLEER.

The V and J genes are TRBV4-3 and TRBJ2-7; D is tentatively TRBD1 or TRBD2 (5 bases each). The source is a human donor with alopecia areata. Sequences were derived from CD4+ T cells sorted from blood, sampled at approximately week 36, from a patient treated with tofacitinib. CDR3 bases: TGCGCCAGCAGCCAAGACCGTCGGGGCGGGTACGAGCAGTACTTC. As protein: CASSQDRRGGYEQYF.